This TCR beta chain appears in the sequencing data of a study of graft-versus-host responses after intestinal transplantation. Produced via immunoSEQ multiplex PCR; TCRdb's table is partial and in-frame only. The sample holds approximately 24,000 clones, about 94% seen once. The J segment lost 6 bases and the V segment lost 4 bases, leaving 6 bases of the junction unmatched. Looked up from germline, CDR1 is SGHNT and CDR2 is YENEEA. The length of the CDR3 is 15 residues. The source is a human patient who received an intestinal transplant, so some T cells may come from the graft donor. The input for sequencing was PBMCs, taken around 29 days after intestinal transplant. The chain recombines TRBV11-3 with TRBJ2-1; 10 bases line up with TRBD1. The CDR3 sequence: CASSSPGQGSNEQFF. The DNA of the CDR3 is TGTGCCAGCAGCTCACCGGGACAGGGGTCCAATGAGCAGTTCTTC.